This TCR beta chain comes out of a study of T cell responses to AZD1222 COVID-19 vaccine. The germline gives CDR1 SGHDN, CDR2 FVKESK. The CDR3 sequence is 15 residues long. V was clipped by 3 bases and J by 5 bases; unmatched bases: 5. Clones were sequenced by immunoSEQ multiplex PCR, and TCRdb holds only the in-frame ones, with some missing. The sample contains around 100,000 clones, roughly 91% of which appear only once. The chain links TRBV14 to TRBJ2-1; 9 nucleotides align to TRBD2. Material: peripheral blood, obtained on day 0 of AZD1222 vaccination. This TCR derives from an adult in good health. The CDR3 here is CASSQWVAGDNEQFF. CDR3 DNA sequence: TGTGCCAGCAGCCAGTGGGTAGCGGGAGACAATGAGCAGTTCTTC.